This T cell receptor beta chain was sequenced during a study of tissue T cells after allogeneic stem cell transplantation. Regarding this clone: Gene names are mouse gene names. The read gets to within 1 residue of the CDR3 end, and the germline J gene fills in the rest.

This CDR3 comprises 17 residues. J gave up 0 bases and V 0 bases, and 2 bases lay outside the gene matches. Per germline, CDR1 LGHNA and CDR2 YNLKQL (reference sequence). Libraries were prepared by immunoSEQ multiplex PCR; TCRdb keeps only in-frame clonotypes and omits some of them. The data show around 17,000 clones, about 70% seen once. The sequence was obtained from a female BALB/c mouse in good health. MHC haplotype of the mouse line: H2-d. The chain recombines TRBV5 with TRBJ1-6, with 7 bases matching TRBD1. TRBJ1-6 has ORF status, its function being uncertain. The specimen sequenced was spleen. This chain's CDR3 is CASSQEAGGSYNSPLYF. The part of the CDR3 DNA that was read is TGTGCCAGCAGCCAAGAAGCAGGGGGTTCCTATAATTCGCCCCTCTAC.